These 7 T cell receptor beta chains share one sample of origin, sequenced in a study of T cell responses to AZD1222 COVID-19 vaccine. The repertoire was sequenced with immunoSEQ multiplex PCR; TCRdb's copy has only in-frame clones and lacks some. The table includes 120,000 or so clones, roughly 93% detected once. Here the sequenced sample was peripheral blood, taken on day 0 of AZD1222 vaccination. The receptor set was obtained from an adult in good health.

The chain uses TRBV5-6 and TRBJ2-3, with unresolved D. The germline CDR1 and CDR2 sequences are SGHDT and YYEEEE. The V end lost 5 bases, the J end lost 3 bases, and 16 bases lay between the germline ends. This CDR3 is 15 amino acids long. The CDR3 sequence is CASSWAADGTDTQYF. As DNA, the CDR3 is TGTGCCAGCAGTTGGGCGGCCGATGGGACAGATACGCAGTATTTT.

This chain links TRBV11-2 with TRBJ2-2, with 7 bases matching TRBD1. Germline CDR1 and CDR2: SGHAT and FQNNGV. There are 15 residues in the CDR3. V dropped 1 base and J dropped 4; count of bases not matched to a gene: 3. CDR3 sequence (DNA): TGTGCCAGCAGCTTAGTAGGGGGCGCCACCGGGGAGCTGTTTTTT. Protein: CASSLVGGATGELFF.

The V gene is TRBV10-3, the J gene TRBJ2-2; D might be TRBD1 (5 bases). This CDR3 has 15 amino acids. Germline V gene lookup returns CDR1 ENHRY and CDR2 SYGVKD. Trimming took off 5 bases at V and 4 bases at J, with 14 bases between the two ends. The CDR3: CAISPYGRGTGELFF. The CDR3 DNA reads TGTGCCATCAGTCCTTACGGTAGGGGCACCGGGGAGCTGTTTTTT.

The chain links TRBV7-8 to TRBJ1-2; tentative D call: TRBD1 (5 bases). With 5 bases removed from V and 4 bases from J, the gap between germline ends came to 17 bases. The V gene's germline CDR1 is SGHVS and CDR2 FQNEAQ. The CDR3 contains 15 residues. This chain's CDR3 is CASSATRGSAYGYTF. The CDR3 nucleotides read TGTGCCAGCAGCGCCACCCGGGGGTCCGCCTATGGCTACACCTTC.

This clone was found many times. The CDR3 DNA sequence: TGTGCCAGCAGCCACCGGGACACCAACTATGGCTACACCTTC. It is translated as CASSHRDTNYGYTF. The chain couples TRBV5-4 to TRBJ1-2; possibly TRBD1 for D (6 bases). The CDR3 sequence is 14 residues long. V dropped 4 bases and J dropped 2 bases, with 12 bases sitting between them. The germline gives CDR1 SGHNT, CDR2 YYREEE (reference sequence).

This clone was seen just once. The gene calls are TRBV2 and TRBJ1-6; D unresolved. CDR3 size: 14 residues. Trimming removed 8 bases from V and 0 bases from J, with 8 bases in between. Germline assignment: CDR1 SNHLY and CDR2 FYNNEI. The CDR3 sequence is CASSPSSYNSPLHF. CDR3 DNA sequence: TGTGCCAGCTCCCCTAGCTCCTATAATTCACCCCTCCACTTT.

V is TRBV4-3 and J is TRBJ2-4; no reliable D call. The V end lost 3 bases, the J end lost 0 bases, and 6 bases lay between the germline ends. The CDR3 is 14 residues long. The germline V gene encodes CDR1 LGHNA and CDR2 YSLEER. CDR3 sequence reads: CASSHTVAKNIQYF. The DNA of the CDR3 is TGCGCCAGCAGCCATACAGTAGCCAAAAACATTCAGTACTTC.